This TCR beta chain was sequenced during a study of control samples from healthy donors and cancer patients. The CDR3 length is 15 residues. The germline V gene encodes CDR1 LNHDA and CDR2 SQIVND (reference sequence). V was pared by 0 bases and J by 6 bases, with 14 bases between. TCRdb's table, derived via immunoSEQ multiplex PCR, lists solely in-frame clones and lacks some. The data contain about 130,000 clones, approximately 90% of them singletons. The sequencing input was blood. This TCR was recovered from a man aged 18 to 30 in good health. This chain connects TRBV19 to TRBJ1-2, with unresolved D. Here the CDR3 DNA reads TGTGCCAGTAGTATAGATTCTAATCGGAAGCATGGCTACACCTTC. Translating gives CASSIDSNRKHGYTF.